The 30 T cell receptor beta chains below come from one sample, sequenced in a study of regulatory T cells in long-lasting Graves disease. Time point reported: persistent/refractory GD, antithyroid drugs over 5 years with positive TRAb. The TCR library was prepared using RNA isolated from PBMCs. The TCR beta library used iRepertoire HTBI primers with Arm-PCR amplification of CDR3. One entry per CDR3 protein, called by TCRdb with MiXCR from the multiplex PCR reads. Found here are 450,000 or so distinct CDR3 sequences, roughly 22% of them singletons; the top ten hold around 13%. This sample comprised peripheral blood mononuclear cells (PBMCs), obtained when the disease was refractory, from a patient treated with antithyroid drugs. Receptors were obtained from a female donor with Graves disease.

The gene calls are TRBV6-2 or TRBV6-3 and TRBJ1-5; possibly TRBD1 for D (5 bases). Germline-derived CDR1 and CDR2 are MNHEY and SVGEGT. The CDR3 length is 14 residues. Trimming pared 7 bases from V and 7 bases from J, leaving 17 bases between. CDR3: CASTLDSNRQPQHF. CDR3 nucleotides: TGTGCCAGCACTTTAGACAGCAACCGCCAGCCCCAGCATTTT.

This clonotype was found many times. This rearrangement joins TRBV7-2 to TRBJ1-2; 9 bases are shared with TRBD1. The V gene's germline CDR1 is SGHTA and CDR2 FQGNSA. V dropped 4 bases and J dropped 7; count of bases not matched to a gene: 7. CDR3 size: 14 residues. In DNA form, the CDR3 reads TGTGCCAGCAGCTGGTCCGGGACAGGGACTGGCTACACCTTC. This translates into CASSWSGTGTGYTF. The full variable domain, rest sourced from reference TRBV7-2 and TRBJ1-2, is GAGVSQSPSNKVTEKGKDVELRCDPISGHTALYWYRQSLGQGLEFLIYFQGNSAPDKSGLPSDRFSAERTGGSVSTLTIQRTQQEDSAVYLCASSWSGTGTGYTFGSGTRLTVV.

The chain employs TRBV25-1 and TRBJ1-5; 7 positions agree with TRBD1. The CDR3 sequence is 18 residues long. Germline V gene lookup returns CDR1 MGHDK and CDR2 SYGVNS. J gave up 0 bases and V 3 bases, and 11 bases lay outside the gene matches. In nucleotides, the CDR3 is TGTGCCAGCAGTGATCTCGGGACAGACCAAGCTAGCAATCAGCCCCAGCATTTT. Translating gives CASSDLGTDQASNQPQHF.

This clonotype was picked up a small number of times. This chain links TRBV29-1 with TRBJ1-1; D not resolved. Germline V gene sequence: CDR1 SQVTM, CDR2 ANQGSEA. The V end lost 7 bases, the J end lost 1 base, and 4 bases lay between the germline ends. The CDR3 length is 10 residues. The CDR3 region is CSGRNTEAFF. As DNA, the CDR3 is TGCAGCGGAAGGAACACTGAAGCTTTCTTT.

The chain recombines TRBV6-1 with TRBJ2-5; D unresolved. The CDR3 totals 14 residues. V lost 4 bases and J lost 0, with 9 bases in between. Germline V gene lookup returns CDR1 MNHNS and CDR2 SASEGT. CDR3 sequence: CASSARLYQETQYF. CDR3 sequence (DNA): TGTGCCAGCAGTGCGCGGCTATACCAAGAGACCCAGTACTTC.

This clonotype was counted a few times. The rearrangement uses TRBV20-1 and TRBJ2-2, with TRBD1 identical over 7 bases. The J segment lost 2 bases and the V segment lost 6 bases, leaving 6 bases of the junction unmatched. Germline V gene sequence: CDR1 DFQATT, CDR2 SNEGSKA (reference sequence). The CDR3 consists of 14 residues. The CDR3 here is CSAEGQLNTGELFF. DNA of the CDR3: TGCAGTGCAGAGGGACAGCTTAACACCGGGGAGCTGTTTTTT.

In this sample, this clonotype turned up many times. This sequence joins TRBV27 and TRBJ1-5, with unresolved D. This CDR3 comprises 12 residues. V was pared by 6 bases and J by 7 bases, with 10 bases between. CDR1 is MNHEY, CDR2 SMNVEV, per germline (reference sequence). The CDR3 loop is CASSLRGQPQHF. The CDR3 bases are TGTGCCAGCAGCCTACGCGGGCAGCCCCAGCATTTT.

This clonotype has more than one count but fewer than ten. The rearrangement joins TRBV7-2 to TRBJ2-7; 10 nucleotides line up with TRBD2. Trimming at V came to 0 bases and at J to 4 bases, leaving 6 bases not matched to a gene. CDR1 and CDR2 (germline): SGHTA, FQGNSA. There are 16 residues in the CDR3. As DNA, the CDR3 is TGTGCCAGCAGCTTAGCGTCACCTAGCGGGAGATACGAGCAGTACTTC. Its protein is CASSLASPSGRYEQYF.

The chain couples TRBV6-1 to TRBJ1-1; D ambiguous. Germline CDR1 and CDR2: MNHNS and SASEGT. The CDR3 covers 14 residues. Trimming left V 3 bases short and J 3 bases short, with 11 bases between. Here the CDR3 DNA reads TGTGCCAGCAGTGACAAGGCCTGGGACACTGAAGCTTTCTTT. Translating gives CASSDKAWDTEAFF.

J is TRBJ1-5 and V is TRBV20-1, with 12 bases that match TRBD1. Per germline, CDR1 DFQATT and CDR2 SNEGSKA (reference sequence). CDR3 size: 15 residues. V lost 6 bases and J lost 6; bases outside the gene matches: 9. The CDR3 region is CSALAGTGGVQPQHF. The CDR3 bases are TGCAGTGCCTTAGCCGGGACAGGGGGCGTTCAGCCCCAGCATTTT.

The V gene is TRBV28, the J gene TRBJ2-2, with no clear D. CDR1 and CDR2 (germline): MDHEN, SYDVKM. V was pared by 7 bases and J by 6 bases, with 9 bases between. This CDR3 has 12 amino acids. CDR3 sequence (DNA): TGTGCCAGCACTCTCGGGTCCGGGGAGCTGTTTTTT. This encodes CASTLGSGELFF.

This clonotype was observed a few times. This chain joins TRBV12-3 or TRBV12-4 and TRBJ2-7; no clear D. The length of the CDR3 is 15 residues. Deletions cut 3 bases from V and 1 base from J, with 13 bases between. The CDR3: CASSFGPGDSYEQYF. The CDR3 DNA reads as TGTGCCAGCAGTTTCGGTCCTGGAGATTCCTACGAGCAGTACTTC.

Points on this clonotype: It may be a read error: a sequence one base away is much more abundant. The chain combines TRBV7-8 with TRBJ1-5; D possibly corresponds to TRBD1 (6 bases). The CDR3 is 17 amino acids. Germline lookup yields CDR1 SGHVS and CDR2 FQNEAQ. The CDR3 DNA sequence: TGTGCCAGCAGCTCCAACCGCGGACAGACCAGCAATCGGCCCCAGCATTTT. This gives the protein CASSSNRGQTSNRPQHF.

This clonotype was detected ten times or more. Here the CDR3 DNA reads TGCAGCGTTGGGTCGACAGGGGAAGGCTACACCTTC. The encoded protein is CSVGSTGEGYTF. This chain joins TRBV29-1 and TRBJ1-2; 8 positions agree with TRBD1. The CDR3 is 12 amino acids. CDR1 is SQVTM and CDR2 is ANQGSEA in the germline V gene. V was clipped by 4 bases and J by 8 bases; unmatched bases: 6.

In its sample, this clonotype was seen many times. The rearrangement uses TRBV28 and TRBJ2-5; D not resolved. V shed 4 bases and J shed 5 bases, with 14 bases lying between them. Germline V gene data show CDR1 as MDHEN and CDR2 as SYDVKM. The CDR3 runs 14 residues. CDR3 region: CASSSPLEAETQYF. The DNA of the CDR3 is TGTGCCAGCAGTTCCCCCCTAGAGGCCGAGACCCAGTACTTC.

This clonotype was recorded a few times. The chain is built from TRBV12-3 or TRBV12-4 and TRBJ2-3; 9 bases fit TRBD2. After removal of 4 bases from V and 3 bases from J, the junction contained 11 bases not matched to a gene. This CDR3 has 17 residues. As DNA, the CDR3 is TGTGCCAGCAGTTCAAGACTGGACAGCGGGGGGACAGATACGCAGTATTTT. It translates to CASSSRLDSGGTDTQYF.

In its sample, this clonotype was seen a few times. The V and J genes are TRBV24-1 and TRBJ1-1, with TRBD1 as a possible D gene (5 bases). Germline V CDR1 and CDR2: KGHDR, SFDVKD. V lost 9 bases and J lost 5, with 9 bases in between. The length of the CDR3 is 11 residues. CDR3 residues: CATQGGTEAFF. CDR3 sequence (DNA): TGTGCCACCCAGGGAGGTACTGAAGCTTTCTTT.

The rearrangement joins TRBV11-2 to TRBJ1-2; possible D gene TRBD1, 5 bases. Trimming removed 7 bases from V and 2 bases from J, with 26 bases in between. The CDR3 is 18 residues long. Germline values: CDR1 SGHAT, CDR2 FQNNGV. This CDR3 is CASTSVRLTGSANYGYTF. CDR3 nucleotides: TGTGCCAGCACCTCGGTCAGATTAACAGGATCGGCAAACTATGGCTACACCTTC.

With respect to this clonotype: At one of its ends the junction is not consistent with the germline gene, which may arise from a read error. The genes are TRBV20-1 and TRBJ2-3; 9 nucleotides line up with TRBD2. Germline V gene data show CDR1 as DFQATT and CDR2 as SNEGSKA (reference sequence). This CDR3 contains 16 residues. CDR3 sequence reads: CSTRVWSAGGLDTQYF. CDR3 in DNA: TGCAGTACTAGAGTGTGGTCGGCGGGGGGGCTAGATACGCAGTATTTT.

The chain employs TRBV3-1 and TRBJ2-5; possibly TRBD1 or TRBD2 for D (6 bases each). This CDR3 is 16 amino acids long. Trimming took 1 base from V and 4 from J, leaving 16 bases between them. Per the germline V gene, CDR1 is LGHDT and CDR2 is YNNKEL (reference sequence). The CDR3 region is CASSQGGATAGETQYF. The CDR3 bases are TGTGCCAGCAGCCAAGGGGGGGCTACAGCGGGAGAGACCCAGTACTTC.

The chain has TRBV7-2 and TRBJ2-2; D not resolved. CDR3 length: 13 amino acids. Germline V lookup: CDR1 SGHTA, CDR2 FQGNSA. V lost 5 bases, J lost 6 bases, and 10 bases lay in between. The CDR3: CASSTSGAGELFF. The DNA of the CDR3 is TGTGCCAGCAGCACCTCGGGCGCCGGGGAGCTGTTTTTT.

This clonotype showed up many times. J is TRBJ2-6 and V is TRBV28; no firm D call. Per the germline V gene, CDR1 is MDHEN and CDR2 is SYDVKM. Trimming took off 6 bases at V and 4 bases at J, with 10 bases between the two ends. The CDR3 sequence is 14 residues long. DNA for the CDR3: TGTGCCAGCAGCCATCAGTCCGGGGCCAACGTCCTGACTTTC. Translation gives CASSHQSGANVLTF.

In its sample, this clonotype was seen a few times. The chain links TRBV6-1 to TRBJ2-5, with D possibly being TRBD2 (5 bases). CDR1 and CDR2 from the germline V gene are MNHNS and SASEGT. Trimming removed 4 bases at V and 2 bases at J, with 14 bases between. The CDR3 consists of 15 residues. CDR3 residues: CASSGTPGGQETQYF. For the CDR3, the DNA is TGTGCCAGCAGTGGGACCCCCGGCGGGCAAGAGACCCAGTACTTC.

The chain uses TRBV5-5 and TRBJ1-5, with D maybe TRBD1 (5 bases). The V end was cut by 7 bases, the J end by 4 bases, with 15 bases between. Looked up from germline, CDR1 is SGHKS and CDR2 is YYEKEE (reference sequence). This CDR3 is 14 amino acids long. CDR3 protein: CASSPSGPNQPQHF. The CDR3 DNA sequence: TGTGCCAGCTCACCATCGGGGCCAAATCAGCCCCAGCATTTT.

This clonotype was observed a handful of times. This chain connects TRBV10-3 to TRBJ2-5, with a tentative D call TRBD1 (6 bases). V lost 6 bases to trimming and J lost 3 bases, with 14 bases between them. The germline V gene encodes CDR1 ENHRY and CDR2 SYGVKD. The CDR3 length is 14 residues. The CDR3 DNA reads as TGTGCCATCAGCTCAATAGGGGGAGAAGAGACCCAGTACTTC. Protein: CAISSIGGEETQYF.

This chain connects TRBV6-1 to TRBJ2-3; 8 bases match TRBD1. Germline lookup yields CDR1 MNHNS and CDR2 SASEGT. V shed 7 bases, J shed 2 bases, and the junction held 5 bases outside the gene matches. The CDR3 is 14 amino acids. In DNA, the CDR3 is TGTGCCAGCACCCTGGACAGGGCCACAGATACGCAGTATTTT. Translated, it gives CASTLDRATDTQYF.

This clonotype was picked up a small number of times. V and J are TRBV11-2 and TRBJ2-7; TRBD1 agrees at 7 bases. V lost 1 base, J lost 1 base, and 4 bases stayed unmatched. This CDR3 contains 15 residues. Germline V gives CDR1 SGHAT, CDR2 FQNNGV. The CDR3 bases are TGTGCCAGCAGCTTAGCTCCGGACAGGTCCTACGAGCAGTACTTC. Translation gives CASSLAPDRSYEQYF.

The chain combines TRBV20-1 with TRBJ2-7, with D perhaps TRBD1 or TRBD2 (7 bases each). V lost 6 bases and J 0 bases, leaving 21 bases between the germline ends. CDR1 and CDR2 from the germline V gene are DFQATT and SNEGSKA (reference sequence). This CDR3 spans 16 amino acids. In DNA form, the CDR3 reads TGCAGTGCCGAGGGGGAGGGACAGTTACGCTCCTACGAGCAGTACTTC. Amino acids: CSAEGEGQLRSYEQYF.

The table lists this clonotype with many counts. The gene calls are TRBV28 and TRBJ2-7, with 8 bases fitting TRBD1. Germline-derived CDR1 and CDR2 are MDHEN and SYDVKM. The J segment lost 6 bases and the V segment lost 6 bases, leaving 10 bases of the junction unmatched. The CDR3 length is 14 residues. The CDR3 sequence: CASSEDREIFEQYF. For the CDR3, the DNA is TGTGCCAGCAGCGAGGACAGGGAAATATTCGAGCAGTACTTC.

This clonotype was recorded a few times. The chain couples TRBV6-5 to TRBJ1-3; maybe TRBD1 (5 bases). The CDR3 sequence is 14 residues long. Trimming stripped 2 bases from V and 6 bases from J, with 11 bases between. Germline assignment: CDR1 MNHEY and CDR2 SVGAGI. DNA of the CDR3: TGTGCCAGCAGTTACCTCAGGGAGGCAAACACCATATATTTT. Protein product: CASSYLREANTIYF.